These 31 T cell receptor beta chains came from one sample sequenced in a study of T cells in Graves' hyperthyroidism and ophthalmopathy. TCR beta CDR3 regions were amplified from RNA. During a first-round RT-PCR of the TCR CDR3, the HTBI primer set was used. TCRdb independently ran MiXCR on the multiplex PCR reads; one entry per CDR3 protein. The top ten hold approximately 10% of the sample, which has 800,000 or so distinct CDR3 sequences, 35% to 40% seen once. Source material: blood. Receptor source: a man aged 18 to 30 with Graves' hyperthyroidism.

Concerning this clonotype itself: One end of the junction varies from germline; a read error may be responsible. This sequence joins TRBV7-6 and TRBJ2-7; no firm D call. The CDR3 is made up of 13 amino acids. In germline, CDR1 is SGHVS, CDR2 FNYEAQ. In DNA form, the CDR3 reads TGTGCCGGCAGCCCAGACGGTAGTAACGAGCAGTACTTC. It translates to CAGSPDGSNEQYF.

This clonotype was recorded only once. CDR3 region: CASSLDRVYDTGELFF. The CDR3, as DNA: TGTGCCAGCAGCTTAGATCGGGTGTATGACACCGGGGAGCTGTTTTTT. This chain links TRBV7-2 with TRBJ2-2; D call uncertain. Germline assignment: CDR1 SGHTA and CDR2 FQGNSA. The CDR3 extends over 16 amino acids. V lost 1 base and J lost 3, with 12 bases in between.

This clonotype was detected a few times. V usage is TRBV11-3 and J usage is TRBJ1-2; D possibly corresponds to TRBD1 (5 bases). In germline, CDR1 is SGHNT, CDR2 YENEEA. CDR3 size: 14 residues. The V end lost 5 bases, the J end lost 4 bases, and 14 bases lay between the germline ends. The CDR3 sequence: CASSPPGHIYGYTF. Written as DNA, the CDR3 is TGTGCCAGCAGCCCACCTGGACATATCTATGGCTACACCTTC.

This clonotype occurred a few times. The genes are TRBV5-8 and TRBJ1-1; 7 bases are shared with TRBD1. CDR1 and CDR2 (germline): SGHTS, YDEGEE. This CDR3 has 13 residues. Germline trimming cut 4 bases from V and 6 bases from J; bases unmatched to any gene: 6. In nucleotides, the CDR3 is TGTGCCAGCAGCCGGACAGGCTGGGCTGAAGCTTTCTTT. It encodes CASSRTGWAEAFF.

This clonotype was counted a few times. J is TRBJ2-7 and V is TRBV20-1; no reliable D call. V lost 0 bases and J 7 bases, leaving 10 bases between the germline ends. The CDR3 consists of 12 residues. Germline lookup yields CDR1 DFQATT and CDR2 SNEGSKA (reference sequence). The CDR3 coding sequence is TGCAGTGCTAGAGACGGGCCGCGGGAGCAGTACTTC. It translates to CSARDGPREQYF.

Ten or more counts support this clonotype. The chain employs TRBV10-3 and TRBJ1-6; perhaps TRBD1 as D (6 bases). The V end was cut by 11 bases, the J end by 8 bases, with 16 bases between. CDR3 size: 13 residues. Germline assignment: CDR1 ENHRY and CDR2 SYGVKD. CDR3 sequence (DNA): TGTGCCTCACAGGGTAATAAAGATTCACCCCTCCACTTT. It is translated as CASQGNKDSPLHF.

The rearrangement uses TRBV5-1 and TRBJ1-1, with D possibly being TRBD1 (6 bases). Germline V gives CDR1 SGHRS, CDR2 YFSETQ. The CDR3 has 12 amino acids. V lost 5 bases to trimming and J lost 6 bases, with 11 bases between them. CDR3 residues: CASRGAGAEAFF. CDR3 sequence (DNA): TGCGCCAGCAGGGGGGCGGGGGCTGAAGCTTTCTTT.

This clonotype occurred a few times. V is TRBV5-1 and J is TRBJ1-4; TRBD1 agrees at 8 bases. The junction had 0 bases not matched to a gene; V was cut back by 0 bases and J by 2 bases. The CDR3 runs to 15 residues. The V gene's germline CDR1 is SGHRS and CDR2 YFSETQ. This chain's CDR3 is CASSLGTGTNEKLFF. DNA for the CDR3: TGCGCCAGCAGCTTGGGGACAGGGACTAATGAAAAACTGTTTTTT.

As concerns this clonotype: One end of the junction varies from germline; a read error may be responsible. This sequence joins TRBV5-1 and TRBJ1-1, with TRBD1 matching over 7 bases. Germline CDR1 reads SGHRS; CDR2 reads YFSETQ. The CDR3 sequence is 14 residues long. The CDR3 bases are TGCGCCAGCAGCGCGGACAGGCAGAACACTGCAGCTTTCTTT. Its translation: CASSADRQNTAAFF. Complete variable domain (other parts from reference TRBV5-1 and TRBJ1-1): KAGVTQTPRYLIKTRGQQVTLSCSPISGHRSVSWYQQTPGQGLQFLFEYFSETQRNKGNFPGRFSGRQFSNSRSEMNVSTLELGDSALYLCASSADRQNTAAFFGQGTRLTVV.

V usage is TRBV5-6 and J usage is TRBJ1-1, with 8 positions matching TRBD1. Looked up from germline, CDR1 is SGHDT and CDR2 is YYEEEE. This CDR3 has 14 residues. Germline trimming cut 3 bases from V and 1 base from J; bases unmatched to any gene: 2. CDR3 DNA sequence: TGTGCCAGCAGCTGGGACAGGTGGAACACTGAAGCTTTCTTT. It codes for CASSWDRWNTEAFF.

This clonotype was counted a few times. The chain employs TRBV12-3 or TRBV12-4 and TRBJ1-1; D is unresolved. The CDR3 loop spans 14 amino acids. Trimming left V 6 bases short and J 5 bases short, with 16 bases between. DNA of the CDR3: TGTGCCAGCAGCCGCGAACCAGGAGGTACTGAAGCTTTCTTT. This translates into CASSREPGGTEAFF.

This clonotype came up once. A much larger clonotype is one base distant, so this may be a read error. The chain carries TRBV29-1 and TRBJ2-7; the D is unclear. Germline CDR1 reads SQVTM; CDR2 reads ANQGSEA. This CDR3 spans 10 amino acids. CDR3 DNA: TGCGGCGTTGAAGACTACGAGCAGTACTTC. Its protein product is CGVEDYEQYF.

This clonotype has a count of ten or more. The V gene is TRBV7-6, the J gene TRBJ2-7, with D perhaps assigned TRBD1 or TRBD2 (5 bases each). CDR1 is SGHVS, CDR2 FNYEAQ, per germline. The CDR3 runs to 13 residues. V was shortened by 4 bases and J by 6 bases, with 13 bases between the two germline ends. CDR3 amino acids: CASSSLAGGEQYF. Here the CDR3 DNA reads TGTGCCAGCAGCTCTTTGGCTGGGGGCGAGCAGTACTTC.

This clonotype was observed many times. The CDR3 sequence is CSASGLAGGPGEQYF. The CDR3 DNA reads TGCAGTGCTTCGGGACTAGCGGGAGGACCGGGCGAGCAGTACTTC. V and J are TRBV20-1 and TRBJ2-7; TRBD2 aligns across 15 bases. The CDR3 runs to 15 residues. In germline, CDR1 is DFQATT, CDR2 SNEGSKA (reference sequence). The ends lost 5 bases at V and 6 bases at J; junction bases unmatched: 8.

The chain combines TRBV2 with TRBJ1-5; perhaps TRBD1 as D (5 bases). Trimming left V 6 bases short and J 4 bases short, with 16 bases between. Germline CDR1 is SNHLY and CDR2 is FYNNEI. This CDR3 comprises 15 residues. CDR3 region: CASSVGAGLNQPQHF. In nucleotides, the CDR3 is TGTGCCAGCAGCGTTGGGGCAGGCCTTAATCAGCCCCAGCATTTT.

This clonotype was detected ten times or more. CDR3 coding DNA: TGCAGCGTTGGACTAGGAGGACTAGAGACCCAGTACTTC. Amino acid sequence: CSVGLGGLETQYF. V gene TRBV29-1 combines with J gene TRBJ2-5; D is perhaps TRBD2 (6 bases). Germline CDR1 reads SQVTM; CDR2 reads ANQGSEA. The CDR3 runs to 13 residues. The V gene lost 4 bases and the J gene lost 4 bases, with 13 bases spanning the gap.

J is TRBJ1-4 and V is TRBV13; 11 nucleotides match TRBD1. From germline, CDR1 is PRHDT and CDR2 FYEKMQ (reference sequence). V lost 5 bases and J lost 6; bases outside the gene matches: 5. This CDR3 comprises 15 residues. The CDR3 DNA reads TGTGCCAGCAGCCCGAGGACAGGGGGCTATGAAAAACTGTTTTTT. It encodes CASSPRTGGYEKLFF.

This rearrangement joins TRBV10-3 to TRBJ2-7, with 7 bases lining up with TRBD2. The CDR3 runs 13 residues. Germline lookup yields CDR1 ENHRY and CDR2 SYGVKD. The ends lost 4 bases at V and 5 bases at J; junction bases unmatched: 5. The CDR3 loop reads CAISGPGGDEQYF. In DNA form, the CDR3 reads TGTGCCATCAGTGGGCCGGGAGGCGACGAGCAGTACTTC.

The chain employs TRBV7-2 and TRBJ1-3; 7 bases map to TRBD1. The CDR3 extends over 14 amino acids. Germline CDR1 and CDR2: SGHTA and FQGNSA. V shed 4 bases, J shed 3 bases, and the junction held 3 bases outside the gene matches. The CDR3 here is CASSSGGFGNTIYF. The CDR3 DNA reads TGTGCCAGCAGCTCAGGGGGGTTTGGAAACACCATATATTTT.

This chain links TRBV2 with TRBJ2-2; 7 nucleotides agree with TRBD2. The V and J ends lost 6 bases and 0 bases, in that order; junction bases with no gene match: 7. Germline CDR1 is SNHLY and CDR2 is FYNNEI. The CDR3 is 16 amino acids. CDR3 nucleotides: TGTGCCAGCAGCGGACGGGAGGCGCCGAACACCGGGGAGCTGTTTTTT. Translating gives CASSGREAPNTGELFF.

This clonotype occurred a few times. The chain couples TRBV12-3 or TRBV12-4 to TRBJ1-5, with a possible D match to TRBD1 (6 bases). CDR3 length equals 14 residues. V lost 4 bases and J lost 8, with 15 bases in between. The CDR3 here is CASSWGAGREPQHF. The CDR3 nucleotides read TGTGCCAGCAGTTGGGGGGCCGGTAGGGAGCCCCAGCATTTT.

This clonotype was found a few times. The chain links TRBV11-2 to TRBJ1-4; D may be TRBD1 (5 bases). Germline V CDR1 and CDR2: SGHAT, FQNNGV. There are 15 residues in the CDR3. Trimming pared 5 bases from V and 6 bases from J, leaving 16 bases between. The CDR3 DNA reads as TGTGCCAGCAGCGACCCCGAAGGAGGGGATGAAAAACTGTTTTTT. It codes for CASSDPEGGDEKLFF.

Many counts were recorded for this clonotype. The rearrangement joins TRBV7-9 to TRBJ1-1; D may be TRBD1 (6 bases). V shed 6 bases and J shed 1 base, with 9 bases lying between them. Germline V lookup: CDR1 SEHNR, CDR2 FQNEAQ (reference sequence). This CDR3 is built from 13 residues. The CDR3: CASSGQQNTEAFF. The CDR3 DNA follows: TGTGCCAGCAGTGGACAGCAGAACACTGAAGCTTTCTTT.

The rearrangement joins TRBV29-1 to TRBJ1-1, with no clear D. The CDR3 sequence is 13 residues long. Germline V gene data show CDR1 as SQVTM and CDR2 as ANQGSEA. The V end lost 8 bases, the J end lost 1 base, and 14 bases lay between the germline ends. This CDR3 is CSLEQTSNTEAFF. The CDR3 DNA reads as TGCAGCTTAGAACAAACCTCGAACACTGAAGCTTTCTTT.

This clonotype has a count of ten or more. This chain links TRBV29-1 with TRBJ2-7, with D possibly TRBD1 on 5 matching bases. V lost 7 bases to trimming and J lost 3 bases, with 13 bases between them. CDR1 and CDR2 (germline): SQVTM, ANQGSEA. The CDR3 is 12 amino acids. The CDR3 here is CSAWTRHYEQYF. The CDR3 coding sequence is TGCAGCGCCTGGACAAGACACTACGAGCAGTACTTC.

This clonotype was observed a handful of times. V gene TRBV19 combines with J gene TRBJ2-5; 10 nucleotides align to TRBD1. CDR3 size: 15 residues. Germline V gives CDR1 LNHDA, CDR2 SQIVND (reference sequence). V lost 5 bases to trimming and J lost 1 base; unmatched junction nucleotides: 4. The CDR3 bases are TGTGCCAGTAGTTGGGGACAGGGGACCCAAGAGACCCAGTACTTC. Its protein is CASSWGQGTQETQYF. The variable domain in full, completed from reference TRBV19 and TRBJ2-5, reads DGGITQSPKYLFRKEGQNVTLSCEQNLNHDAMYWYRQDPGQGLRLIYYSQIVNDFQKGDIAEGYSVSREKKESFPLTVTSAQKNPTAFYLCASSWGQGTQETQYFGPGTRLLVL.

This clonotype occurred many times. This chain joins TRBV29-1 and TRBJ2-7; 7 nucleotides align to TRBD1. Germline-derived CDR1 and CDR2 are SQVTM and ANQGSEA. This CDR3 contains 12 residues. V shed 7 bases, J shed 5 bases, and the junction held 8 bases outside the gene matches. CDR3 nucleotides: TGCAGCGCCGTGACAGGGTCCCACGAGCAGTACTTC. The encoded protein is CSAVTGSHEQYF.

V is TRBV20-1 and J is TRBJ1-1; possible D gene TRBD1, 5 bases. The CDR3 consists of 12 residues. The ends were cut back, 6 bases at V and 1 base at J, with 9 bases in the middle. The V gene's germline CDR1 is DFQATT and CDR2 SNEGSKA (reference sequence). In nucleotides, the CDR3 is TGCAGTGCCCCTGGGGCGAACACTGAAGCTTTCTTT. This encodes CSAPGANTEAFF.

This chain uses TRBV7-6 with TRBJ1-2; no reliable D call. This CDR3 spans 16 amino acids. In germline, CDR1 is SGHVS, CDR2 FNYEAQ. V shed 6 bases and J shed 2 bases, with 19 bases lying between them. CDR3 amino acids: CASRTGLEGANYGYTF. CDR3 sequence (DNA): TGTGCCAGCAGGACGGGTTTAGAGGGCGCGAACTATGGCTACACCTTC.

The chain links TRBV20-1 to TRBJ2-7; D not certain. The V and J ends lost 4 bases and 2 bases respectively, with 12 bases between them. CDR1 and CDR2 from the germline V gene are DFQATT and SNEGSKA (reference sequence). The CDR3 loop spans 13 amino acids. CDR3 sequence: CSAKRRETYEQYF. CDR3 nucleotides: TGCAGTGCTAAACGGAGAGAGACCTACGAGCAGTACTTC.

The chain employs TRBV5-6 and TRBJ2-7; D might be TRBD1 or TRBD2, each matching 6 bases. V was trimmed by 4 bases and J by 6 bases, leaving 14 bases between them. The CDR3 length is 13 residues. In germline, CDR1 is SGHDT, CDR2 YYEEEE. The CDR3 reads CASSAGHRVEQYF. DNA of the CDR3: TGTGCCAGCAGCGCGGGACATCGGGTCGAGCAGTACTTC. The whole variable domain, filled in from reference TRBV5-6 and TRBJ2-7, reads DAGVTQSPTHLIKTRGQQVTLRCSPKSGHDTVSWYQQALGQGPQFIFQYYEEEERQRGNFPDRFSGHQFPNYSSELNVNALLLGDSALYLCASSAGHRVEQYFGPGTRLTVT.